These 23 T cell receptor beta chains were sequenced from one sample in a study of vaccination and CD4 T cells after COVID-19. Cultured CD4+ T cell DNA was sequenced using the Oncomine TCR Beta short-read assay. TCRdb fed the PCR reads into MiXCR, producing one record per CDR3 protein. Of about 18,000 distinct CDR3 sequences in the sample, around 60% were seen once. These receptors have no known antigen. Treatment in this sample: roughly 10-day PBMC culture with coronavirus spike peptide pools or control peptides (ViraFEST assay). This specimen consisted of CD4+ T cells from blood, cultured in vitro, obtained before SARS-CoV-2 vaccination. The receptor set was obtained from a human donor who had recovered from COVID-19.

This clonotype has a handful of counts. The CDR3 DNA follows: TGCAGTGCCCGACGGTCCTACGAGCAGTACTTC. Amino acid sequence: CSARRSYEQYF. This chain links TRBV20-1 with TRBJ2-7; D gene ambiguous. Trimming pared 6 bases from V and 1 base from J, leaving 7 bases between. The CDR3 loop spans 11 amino acids. Germline CDR1 DFQATT, CDR2 SNEGSKA (reference sequence).

The chain is built from TRBV2 and TRBJ1-5; D is unclear. Between the trimmed V and J ends, which lost 3 bases and 0 bases, there was a span of 6 bases. From germline, CDR1 is SNHLY and CDR2 FYNNEI. The CDR3 is 14 residues long. The DNA for the CDR3 is TGTGCCAGCAGTGAGGTTTATAGCAATCAGCCCCAGCATTTT. This translates into CASSEVYSNQPQHF.

The chain uses TRBV28 and TRBJ2-7; a possible D gene is TRBD2 (6 bases). Trimming cost V 4 bases and J 0 bases, with 13 bases left between them. Germline V CDR1 and CDR2: MDHEN, SYDVKM. The CDR3 spans 15 residues. CDR3 amino acids: CASSSPGTYSYEQYF. CDR3 DNA: TGTGCCAGCAGTTCCCCCGGGACTTACTCCTACGAGCAGTACTTC. Supplemented by reference TRBV28 and TRBJ2-7, the full variable domain reads DVKVTQSSRYLVKRTGEKVFLECVQDMDHENMFWYRQDPGLGLRLIYFSYDVKMKEKGDIPEGYSVSREKKERFSLILESASTNQTSMYLCASSSPGTYSYEQYFGPGTRLTVT.

The chain uses TRBV4-2 and TRBJ1-6, with no clear D. Germline lookup yields CDR1 LGHNA and CDR2 YNFKEQ. V was cut by 0 bases and J by 9 bases, with 12 bases left in between. The CDR3 sequence is 15 residues long. CDR3 nucleotides: TGTGCCAGCAGCCAAGAAGGGATCTCGGGTTCACCCCTCCACTTT. Translating it yields CASSQEGISGSPLHF.

V usage is TRBV6-1 and J usage is TRBJ1-5; D ambiguous. The CDR3 has 13 amino acids. Deletions cut 3 bases from V and 5 bases from J, with 8 bases between. Germline assignment: CDR1 MNHNS and CDR2 SASEGT. CDR3 protein: CASSDRAHQPQHF. DNA of the CDR3: TGTGCCAGCAGTGATCGGGCCCATCAGCCCCAGCATTTT.

CDR3 sequence: CASSFRGGLSKGNTEAFF. CDR3 coding DNA: TGTGCCAGCTCCTTCCGGGGGGGACTAAGTAAAGGGAACACTGAAGCTTTCTTT. This rearrangement joins TRBV18 to TRBJ1-1; perhaps TRBD1 as D (5 bases). Trimming removed 6 bases from V and 1 base from J, with 24 bases in between. CDR1 and CDR2 from the germline V gene are KGHSH and LQKENI. This CDR3 region has 18 residues.

The chain couples TRBV28 to TRBJ1-6; 9 nucleotides agree with TRBD1. The CDR3 has 16 amino acids. Germline V gene data show CDR1 as MDHEN and CDR2 as SYDVKM. V lost 1 base to trimming and J lost 5 bases; unmatched junction nucleotides: 3. CDR3: CASSLLGTGNNSPLHF. The CDR3, as DNA: TGTGCCAGCAGTTTATTGGGGACAGGGAATAATTCACCCCTCCACTTT.

The V call is TRBV2, the J call TRBJ2-7; D remains ambiguous. CDR3 length: 14 residues. Germline CDR1 is SNHLY and CDR2 is FYNNEI. V was clipped by 2 bases and J by 2 bases, with 10 bases between them. The CDR3 loop is CASSEWGGAYEQYF. CDR3 DNA: TGTGCCAGCAGTGAATGGGGTGGAGCCTACGAGCAGTACTTC.

The chain uses TRBV20-1 and TRBJ1-3; TRBD1 agrees at 7 bases. With V trimmed by 4 bases and J by 4 bases, 1 base remained unmatched. This CDR3 region has 12 residues. The germline gives CDR1 DFQATT, CDR2 SNEGSKA (reference sequence). The CDR3 here is CSATGGGNTIYF. CDR3 bases: TGCAGTGCTACAGGGGGAGGAAACACCATATATTTT.

CDR3 residues: CASSKTFGNQPQHF. CDR3 in DNA: TGTGCCAGCAGTAAAACATTCGGCAATCAGCCCCAGCATTTT. The genes are TRBV28 and TRBJ1-5; the D is unclear. V lost 5 bases and J lost 2, with 10 bases in between. CDR1 is MDHEN and CDR2 is SYDVKM in the germline V gene. There are 14 residues in the CDR3. The whole variable domain, remainder taken from reference TRBV28 and TRBJ1-5, is DVKVTQSSRYLVKRTGEKVFLECVQDMDHENMFWYRQDPGLGLRLIYFSYDVKMKEKGDIPEGYSVSREKKERFSLILESASTNQTSMYLCASSKTFGNQPQHFGDGTRLSIL.

This clonotype is a singleton in its sample. This chain connects TRBV20-1 to TRBJ2-2; 9 positions match TRBD1. In germline, CDR1 is DFQATT, CDR2 SNEGSKA (reference sequence). The CDR3 runs to 16 residues. J was trimmed by 1 base and V by 3 bases; bases with no gene match: 6. The CDR3 DNA is TGCAGTGCTAGGGCTACAGGGGGCCTGAACACCGGGGAGCTGTTTTTT. Translated: CSARATGGLNTGELFF.

V usage is TRBV7-9 and J usage is TRBJ2-7; D gene ambiguous. Per germline, CDR1 SEHNR and CDR2 FQNEAQ (reference sequence). There are 13 residues in the CDR3. Trimming shortened V by 0 bases and J by 6 bases, and 9 bases separated the two germline ends. This CDR3 is CASSLARGLEQYF. For the CDR3, the DNA is TGTGCCAGCAGCTTAGCCCGAGGCCTCGAGCAGTACTTC.

This clonotype appeared once. This chain joins TRBV20-1 and TRBJ2-7, with no clear D. The CDR3 is 12 residues long. Per the germline V gene, CDR1 is DFQATT and CDR2 is SNEGSKA (reference sequence). Trimming cost V 5 bases and J 6 bases, with 14 bases left between them. CDR3 DNA sequence: TGCAGTGCTTACTCAGAGTGGGGCGAGCAGTACTTC. Amino acids: CSAYSEWGEQYF.

The J gene is TRBJ2-1, the V gene TRBV20-1, with 7 nucleotides matching TRBD1. This CDR3 has 14 residues. Germline values: CDR1 DFQATT, CDR2 SNEGSKA (reference sequence). The V gene end was trimmed by 5 bases and the J gene end by 4 bases; junction bases not matched to a gene: 8. In DNA form, the CDR3 reads TGCAGTGCTGGTTTCCGGGACAGTTACAATGAGCAGTTCTTC. It encodes CSAGFRDSYNEQFF.

The chain has TRBV4-2 and TRBJ1-5; 7 bases line up with TRBD1. Germline CDR1 is LGHNA and CDR2 is YNFKEQ. The CDR3 is made up of 14 amino acids. The V and J ends lost 0 bases and 11 bases, in that order; junction bases with no gene match: 7. CDR3: CASSQDTGEGSQHF. In DNA, the CDR3 is TGTGCCAGCAGCCAAGATACAGGGGAGGGGTCCCAGCATTTT.

The sample holds a few counts of this clonotype. The rearrangement links TRBV7-6 to TRBJ2-3; D is possibly TRBD2 (6 bases). V was shortened by 1 base and J by 10 bases, with 15 bases between the two germline ends. Germline CDR1 SGHVS, CDR2 FNYEAQ. There are 14 residues in the CDR3. This chain's CDR3 is CASSLGPYGTPQYF. The CDR3 DNA is TGTGCCAGCAGCTTAGGTCCCTATGGGACTCCGCAGTATTTT.

The chain combines TRBV28 with TRBJ1-5; D gene unclear. The germline CDR1 and CDR2 sequences are MDHEN and SYDVKM. Deletions cut 7 bases from V and 5 bases from J, with 18 bases between. This CDR3 contains 15 residues. CDR3 in DNA: TGTGCCAGCAACTTAGCGGCCGCCTGGGATCAGCCCCAGCATTTT. Amino acids: CASNLAAAWDQPQHF.

This chain joins TRBV6-1 and TRBJ2-2; TRBD1 matches 7 bases. CDR1 and CDR2 (germline): MNHNS, SASEGT. Germline trimming cut 0 bases from V and 0 bases from J; bases unmatched to any gene: 7. This CDR3 has 18 amino acids. Here the CDR3 DNA reads TGTGCCAGCAGTGAAGCGCTTATAGGGGGCGCGAACACCGGGGAGCTGTTTTTT. It is translated as CASSEALIGGANTGELFF.

The rearrangement links TRBV2 to TRBJ2-7, with D possibly matching TRBD1 (6 bases). This CDR3 comprises 15 residues. V dropped 2 bases and J dropped 1 base, with 12 bases sitting between them. From germline, CDR1 is SNHLY and CDR2 FYNNEI. CDR3 nucleotide sequence: TGTGCCAGCAGTGAACCAGGGGACCTATCCTACGAGCAGTACTTC. This encodes CASSEPGDLSYEQYF.

The chain combines TRBV5-4 with TRBJ1-1; tentatively, D is TRBD1 (5 bases). Trimming pared 4 bases from V and 1 base from J, leaving 11 bases between. Germline lookup yields CDR1 SGHNT and CDR2 YYREEE (reference sequence). This CDR3 is built from 14 residues. CDR3 in DNA: TGTGCCAGCAGCCAGGACACTAAGAACACTGAAGCTTTCTTT. Its translation is CASSQDTKNTEAFF.

This clonotype came up a few times. The V call is TRBV28, the J call TRBJ1-1; a weak D match, TRBD1 (6 bases). Trimming stripped 8 bases from V and 0 bases from J, with 19 bases between. CDR1 is MDHEN and CDR2 is SYDVKM in the germline V gene. The CDR3 spans 16 residues. For the CDR3, the DNA is TGTGCCAGCCTTAAGGGGGGGGTTGACTTGAACACTGAAGCTTTCTTT. Translated, it gives CASLKGGVDLNTEAFF.

The chain carries TRBV30 and TRBJ1-1; D is perhaps TRBD1 (5 bases). The CDR3 loop spans 15 amino acids. CDR1 and CDR2 (germline): GTSNPN, SVGIG (reference sequence). V lost 3 bases and J lost 4, with 18 bases in between. This chain's CDR3 is CAWREPGRVVTEAFF. The CDR3 DNA sequence: TGTGCCTGGAGAGAACCAGGGAGGGTGGTCACTGAAGCTTTCTTT.

This clonotype showed up just a few times. The chain couples TRBV12-3 or TRBV12-4 to TRBJ1-6, with D unclear. This CDR3 contains 15 residues. Trimming pared 4 bases from V and 10 bases from J, leaving 17 bases between. Here the CDR3 DNA reads TGTGCCAGCAGTTCCCGGTCTAAAGAAGGGTCACCCCTCCACTTT. This encodes CASSSRSKEGSPLHF.